This TCR beta chain stems from a study of long-term antiretroviral therapy in people with HIV. Study-wide results and caveats: Post-treatment diversity went higher with ART but stayed below transplant donor controls.

The authors ran the immunoSEQ assay, v3.0, at survey level. TCRdb's copy holds only in-frame clones and misses some; the assay was immunoSEQ multiplex PCR. The sample has approximately 22,000 clones; 84% are singletons. The germline gives CDR1 GTSNPN, CDR2 SVGIG (reference sequence). The CDR3 spans 14 residues. The junction had 9 bases not matched to a gene; V was cut back by 3 bases and J by 10 bases. Comments on this clone: Its specificity is unknown.

The sequence came from a woman in her 50s with HIV. Sequencing was performed on unsorted PBMCs, taken 1.9 years after starting antiretroviral therapy. This chain connects TRBV30 to TRBJ1-6, with TRBD1 identical over 7 bases. DNA for the CDR3: TGTGCCTGGAGGCAGAGACAGGGCGGATCACCCCTCCACTTT. It is translated as CAWRQRQGGSPLHF.